The entry below gives a single T cell receptor (beta chain) sequence along with its context. The antigen remains undetermined. This sample was included in a study of shared clonotypes between healthy human individuals. Study background: The donor group consisted of two women and a few men, aged 18 to 49. Broader study findings: Clonotype sharing among the donors was expected to vary with sequencing depth. Shared across four donors were 4% to 6% of the naive CD4 clonotypes.

In the original workflow: Filtering differed for immunoSEQ, which gave only junction sequences without quality scores. TCRdb keeps only in-frame clones here, not all; method: immunoSEQ multiplex PCR. Clonal size and the V and J genes are those of that table, whereas D and trimming came from the DNA. The sample includes millions of clones, over 85% of them seen just once. Positively selected for CCR7, the CD45RO-negative cells used as naive CD8 cells excluded terminally differentiated effector memory CD45RA+ cells. V lost 0 bases and J lost 5, with 12 bases in between. CDR1 SGHDT and CDR2 YYEEEE come from the germline V gene. This CDR3 has 14 residues.

The chain has TRBV5-6 and TRBJ2-7; D gene unclear. This TCR was sampled from a young man in good health. Sequences were obtained from naive CD8+ T cells sorted from blood. The CDR3 coding sequence is TGTGCCAGCAGCTTGGCGGACCGGGTCGACGAGCAGTACTTC. The encoded protein is CASSLADRVDEQYF.